This T cell receptor (beta chain) is from a study of tumor and adjacent non-tumor tissue in lung cancer. Study as a whole: On average, productive TCRbeta reads reached roughly 4 million per sample. Study conclusions and caveats: Tumor TCR diversity, when higher, was linked to shorter survival.

A few counts support this clonotype. What it binds is unknown. No cell sorting was done before RNA was extracted from the tissue. Distant lung tissue was collected more than 3 cm away from the tumor edge. Three rounds of nested PCR, following a modified ARM-PCR protocol, produced the TCRbeta library. TCRdb independently ran MiXCR on the multiplex PCR reads; one entry per CDR3 protein. Here the sample spans under 45,000 distinct CDR3 sequences, 60% being singletons. The length of the CDR3 is 11 residues. The germline V gene encodes CDR1 MDHEN and CDR2 SYDVKM. Trimming removed 6 bases from V and 7 bases from J; junction bases left unmatched: 3.

This TCR derives from a man aged 45 to 65 with non-small cell lung cancer. Sequenced: distant non-tumor lung tissue. The chain links TRBV28 to TRBJ2-7; 7 bases are a match to TRBD1. This CDR3 is CASRTGQEQYF. CDR3 DNA sequence: TGTGCCAGCAGGACAGGGCAGGAGCAGTACTTC.